This T cell receptor (beta chain) was captured by sequencing in a study of T-cell reconstitution after alpha-beta-depleted transplantation in children. Preparation of the TCRbeta library was carried out with unique molecular identifiers. Using its own MiXCR run on the PCR reads, TCRdb lists one record per CDR3 protein. The sample records roughly 500,000 distinct CDR3 sequences, around 19% being singletons. V shed 4 bases and J 2 bases; nucleotides not matched to a gene: 3. This CDR3 comprises 14 residues. Germline CDR1 reads SGHDT; CDR2 reads YYEEEE. The sample in question was PBMCs from the stem cell graft donor, obtained from the stem cell graft. V usage is TRBV5-6 and J usage is TRBJ2-7; the match to TRBD1 covers 10 bases. The TCR originated in a human donor who donated a stem cell graft to a child with acute lymphoblastic leukemia. CDR3 protein: CASSATGGTYEQYF. CDR3 DNA: TGTGCCAGCAGCGCGACAGGGGGCACCTACGAGCAGTACTTC.